This TCR beta chain stems from a study of monozygotic twins with inflammatory bowel disease. Worth noting for this clonotype: Its target is unknown.

In germline, CDR1 is KGHDR, CDR2 SFDVKD. The CDR3 has 15 residues. The study's findings and limits: In these data, no single strong IBD-associated signal or clonotype received support. Clonotype overlap with others was lower in IBD patients than in healthy twins, a difference that was greatest with disease activity.

Incorporation of UMIs carrying a 6-nucleotide sample barcode was performed by template switching. No DNA is given; TCRdb re-called the 5' RACE reads and lists each CDR3 protein once. The table for this sample gives roughly 150,000 distinct CDR3 sequences. This sequence was found in a human donor with ulcerative colitis or Crohn's disease, or a healthy co-twin of an affected twin (not recorded which). The sequenced sample consisted of blood. This chain links TRBV24-1 with TRBJ2-3; TCRdb names TRBD1, which stays unverified in the absence of DNA. This CDR3 reads CAIAHRGHGTDTQYF.